These T cell receptor beta chains were read from a single sample in a study of cytomegalovirus exposure and HLA in healthy donors. The method was immunoSEQ multiplex PCR; TCRdb's version includes in-frame clones alone and lacks a portion of them. The sample consists of over 250,000 clones, 87% of them appearing once. The sequencing sample was made of PBMCs. These receptors all come from a woman aged 25 to 45 in good health and CMV-seropositive. CDR3s include the opening cysteine and the closing phenylalanine or tryptophan. Fields, in order: D gene, V gene, clone size, J gene, CDR3 DNA, CDR3 protein. D genes are given only for firm matches. The size of a clone is reported for some rows only, either as once, few or many, or as a class for expanded clones.

TRBD1	TRBV19	.	TRBJ1-3	TGTGCCAGTAGTGCCCGGGACAGTTTGATCTCTGGAAACACCATATATTTT	CASSARDSLISGNTIYF
.	TRBV11-2	.	TRBJ1-1	TGTGCCAGCAGCTTAGGAGGGAACACTGAAGCTTTCTTT	CASSLGGNTEAFF
TRBD1	TRBV5-4	few	TRBJ2-7	TGTGCCAGCAGCTTGGGACAGGGATCGTACGAGCAGTACTTC	CASSLGQGSYEQYF
TRBD1	TRBV18	.	TRBJ1-1	TGTGCCAGCTCAGACAGGGGTAAGAACACTGAAGCTTTCTTT	CASSDRGKNTEAFF
.	TRBV7-2	.	TRBJ1-5	TGTGCCAGCAGCTTCGGAAATCAGCCCCAGCATTTT	CASSFGNQPQHF
.	TRBV30	.	TRBJ2-7	TGTGCCTGGAGTGAGGACAGCTCCTACGAGCAGTACTTC	CAWSEDSSYEQYF
.	TRBV30	.	TRBJ1-5	TGTGCCTGGAGTGTTCGGCAGGGTAGTTTTAATAGCAATCAGCCCCAGCATTTT	CAWSVRQGSFNSNQPQHF
TRBD1	TRBV15	.	TRBJ1-2	TGTGCCACCAGCAGAGACTACCAGGGGGGGGATGGCTACACCTTC	CATSRDYQGGDGYTF
.	TRBV21-1	once	TRBJ2-7	TGTGCCAGCCGTCACATCCAGCGGGAAACCTACGAGCAGTACTTC	CASRHIQRETYEQYF
TRBD2	TRBV9	.	TRBJ2-1	TGTGCCAGCAGCGGACAGCGGGGGGGCAATGAGCAGTTCTTC	CASSGQRGGNEQFF
.	TRBV6-1	.	TRBJ1-2	TGTGCCAGCAGTGAAGGCTGGGCCAAGCCCTATGGCTACACCTTC	CASSEGWAKPYGYTF
.	TRBV18	.	TRBJ1-2	TGTGCCAGCTCACGCCGGTCCGCCCAGGATAATGGCTACACCTTC	CASSRRSAQDNGYTF
.	TRBV28	.	TRBJ1-2	TGTGCCAGCAGTTCAGGGGCCACCGACCCCAACTATGGCTACACCTTC	CASSSGATDPNYGYTF
.	TRBV7-8	once	TRBJ2-7	TGTGCCAGCAGCCCAAGGGAGAGCTCCTACGAGCAGTACTTC	CASSPRESSYEQYF